This T cell receptor (beta chain) was retrieved from a study of beta chain features in type 1 diabetes. CDR3 length equals 16 residues. The V gene's germline CDR1 is MDHEN and CDR2 SYDVKM. Between the trimmed V and J ends, which lost 5 bases and 0 bases, there was a span of 16 bases. Study observations and caveats: Type 1 diabetes patients had fewer VDJ junction insertions and more deletions. Equally in patients and controls, PCR might preferentially amplify shorter templates.

Sorted CD4+ subsets: naive, central memory, regulatory, stem cell-like memory (CD45RO/CCR7/CD25/CD127/CD95/CD27 panel). Sorted populations all had greater than 95% purity. Concerning this clone: Its antigen is as yet unknown.

Expressed TCRB transcripts were sequenced after all isolated RNA was converted to cDNA. TCRdb's table, derived via immunoSEQ multiplex PCR, lists solely in-frame clones and lacks some. Of fewer than 150,000 clones in the sample, around 7% are singletons; the top ten hold about 1.3%. Sequences were obtained from central memory CD4+ T cells from blood. J is TRBJ1-1 and V is TRBV28; TRBD1 is a possible D gene (6 bases). This clonotype was sampled from a woman in her 30s in good health. CDR3: CASSLGFGQMNTEAFF. Here the CDR3 DNA reads TGTGCCAGCAGTCTCGGATTCGGACAGATGAACACTGAAGCTTTCTTT.